The following is a T cell receptor beta chain sequence with its context. Germline V CDR1 and CDR2: SGHRS, YFSETQ. The ends lost 3 bases at V and 6 bases at J; junction bases unmatched: 8. CDR3 size: 14 residues. This sample was included in a study of blood T cell repertoires in COVID-19. At the level of the study: The United States, Italy and Spain supplied acute and convalescent COVID-19 samples. In each case, the material was cDNA or gDNA derived from T cells, B-cell-depleted T cells, or PBMCs.

Under the authors' procedure: For nucleated cells, counts were estimated from reference gene primer amplification. The assay was immunoSEQ multiplex PCR, and TCRdb's table has in-frame clones only and misses some. V, J and clone size reflect that table, while D and trimming were determined from the DNA. The data hold 95,000 to 120,000 clones, with 88% observed a single time. This TCR was recovered from a human donor in a cohort sampled during active COVID-19. What was sequenced was peripheral blood. This chain uses TRBV5-1 with TRBJ2-7; 8 bases match TRBD1. The CDR3 bases are TGCGCCAGCAGCTCTGGACAGGGACGGGCCGAGCAGTACTTC. Residues: CASSSGQGRAEQYF.